One and the same sample provided the 10 T cell receptor beta chains below, sequenced in a study of blood T cell repertoires in COVID-19. Data came from immunoSEQ multiplex PCR; TCRdb stores just in-frame clones and leaves some out. The sample holds 300,000 or so clones, about nine tenths seen once. Sequenced input: PBMCs or T cells enriched from blood (not recorded which). All receptors come from a woman between 45 and 60 years old who had been exposed to COVID-19.

The rearrangement links TRBV11-2 to TRBJ2-5; 13 bases agree with TRBD2. This CDR3 has 19 amino acids. Looked up from germline, CDR1 is SGHAT and CDR2 is FQNNGV. With V trimmed by 3 bases and J by 0 bases, 10 bases remained unmatched. The CDR3 spells CASSLTSGTSGAYQETQYF. The CDR3 nucleotides are TGTGCCAGCAGCTTGACCAGCGGGACTAGCGGGGCATACCAAGAGACCCAGTACTTC.

The J gene is TRBJ2-1, the V gene TRBV27, with 9 nucleotides matching TRBD1. The CDR3 is 15 amino acids. With 6 bases clipped from V and 6 bases from J, the junction kept 9 bases outside the gene matches. Germline V gene sequence: CDR1 MNHEY, CDR2 SMNVEV (reference sequence). CDR3 amino acids: CASRPRDREGNEQFF. CDR3 nucleotides: TGTGCCAGCAGGCCCCGGGACAGGGAAGGCAATGAGCAGTTCTTC.

CDR3 loop: CASSVEVLGEKLFF. The CDR3 bases are TGTGCCAGCAGCGTGGAGGTCCTCGGGGAAAAACTGTTTTTT. The genes are TRBV7-8 and TRBJ1-4; D gene ambiguous. Per germline, CDR1 SGHVS and CDR2 FQNEAQ. The CDR3 has 14 amino acids. The V and J ends lost 5 bases and 8 bases respectively, with 15 bases between them.

V is TRBV4-2 and J is TRBJ2-7, with D maybe TRBD1 (6 bases). In germline, CDR1 is LGHNA, CDR2 YNFKEQ. The CDR3 sequence is 14 residues long. Trimming took off 1 base at V and 3 bases at J, with 10 bases between the two ends. The DNA of the CDR3 is TGTGCCAGCAGCCAAGGTGCACAGGGCTACGAGCAGTACTTC. This gives the protein CASSQGAQGYEQYF.

V is TRBV11-2 and J is TRBJ2-3; D may be TRBD1 (5 bases). CDR3 length equals 15 residues. Trimming cost V 0 bases and J 1 base, with 8 bases left between them. The germline V gene encodes CDR1 SGHAT and CDR2 FQNNGV. CDR3 DNA: TGTGCCAGCAGCTTAGATCCGACAGGCACAGATACGCAGTATTTT. This sequence encodes CASSLDPTGTDTQYF.

This clone has just one count. CDR3 residues: CASSLVGTGGTDTQYF. For the CDR3, the DNA is TGCGCCAGCAGCTTGGTTGGGACAGGGGGCACAGATACGCAGTATTTT. V is TRBV5-1 and J is TRBJ2-3; 10 nucleotides agree with TRBD1. V gave up 0 bases and J gave up 1 base; unmatched junction bases: 2. The CDR3 totals 16 residues. The germline V gene has CDR1 SGHRS and CDR2 YFSETQ.

The chain carries TRBV20-1 and TRBJ2-7, with TRBD1 identical over 7 bases. CDR3 length: 13 residues. The germline gives CDR1 DFQATT, CDR2 SNEGSKA (reference sequence). J was trimmed by 5 bases and V by 3 bases; bases with no gene match: 7. The CDR3, as DNA: TGCAGTGCTAGTACGGGACAGTTAGACGAGCAGTACTTC. It translates to CSASTGQLDEQYF.

As DNA, the CDR3 is TGCGCCAGCAGCGGAGGACTAGTAAAAAACATTCAGTACTTC. It specifies CASSGGLVKNIQYF. The rearrangement joins TRBV5-1 to TRBJ2-4; the match to TRBD2 covers 7 bases. The CDR3 spans 14 residues. Losses at the gene ends were 4 bases for V and 4 bases for J; bases not matched to a gene: 5. Per germline, CDR1 SGHRS and CDR2 YFSETQ.

The V call is TRBV20-1, the J call TRBJ2-1; D not certain. Deletions cut 6 bases from V and 7 bases from J, with 10 bases between. Germline V gene data show CDR1 as DFQATT and CDR2 as SNEGSKA (reference sequence). The CDR3 has 11 residues. CDR3 sequence reads: CSARDGNEQFF. CDR3 sequence (DNA): TGCAGTGCGCGAGACGGGAATGAGCAGTTCTTC.

The chain couples TRBV6-1 to TRBJ1-5, with 7 bases fitting TRBD1. The CDR3 length is 17 residues. Per the germline V gene, CDR1 is MNHNS and CDR2 is SASEGT. The J segment lost 2 bases and the V segment lost 0 bases, leaving 7 bases of the junction unmatched. The CDR3 nucleotides read TGTGCCAGCAGTGAAGCGACAGGGATAATAGGCAATCAGCCCCAGCATTTT. It translates to CASSEATGIIGNQPQHF.